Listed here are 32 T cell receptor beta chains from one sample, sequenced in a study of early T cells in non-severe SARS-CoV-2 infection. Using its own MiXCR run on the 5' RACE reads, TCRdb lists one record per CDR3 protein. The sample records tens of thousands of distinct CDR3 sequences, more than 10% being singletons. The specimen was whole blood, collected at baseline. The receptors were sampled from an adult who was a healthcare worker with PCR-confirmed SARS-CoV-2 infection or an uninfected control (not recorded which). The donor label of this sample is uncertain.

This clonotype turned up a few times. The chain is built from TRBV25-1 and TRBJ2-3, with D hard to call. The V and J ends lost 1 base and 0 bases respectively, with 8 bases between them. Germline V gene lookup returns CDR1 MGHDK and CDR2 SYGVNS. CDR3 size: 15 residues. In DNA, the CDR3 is TGTGCCAGCAGTGAATCTCATGGCAGCACAGATACGCAGTATTTT. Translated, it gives CASSESHGSTDTQYF.

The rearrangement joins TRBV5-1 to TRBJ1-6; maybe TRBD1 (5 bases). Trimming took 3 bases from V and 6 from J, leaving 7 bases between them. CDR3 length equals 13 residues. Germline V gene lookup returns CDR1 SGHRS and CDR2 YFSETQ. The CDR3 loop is CASSWDGNSPLHF. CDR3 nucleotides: TGCGCCAGCAGCTGGGACGGTAATTCACCCCTCCACTTT.

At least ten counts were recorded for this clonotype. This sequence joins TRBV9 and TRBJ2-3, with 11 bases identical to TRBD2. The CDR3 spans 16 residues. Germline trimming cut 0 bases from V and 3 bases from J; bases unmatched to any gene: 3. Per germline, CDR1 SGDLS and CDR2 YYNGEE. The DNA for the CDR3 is TGTGCCAGCAGCGTAGGACTAGCGGGGATTACAGATACGCAGTATTTT. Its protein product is CASSVGLAGITDTQYF.

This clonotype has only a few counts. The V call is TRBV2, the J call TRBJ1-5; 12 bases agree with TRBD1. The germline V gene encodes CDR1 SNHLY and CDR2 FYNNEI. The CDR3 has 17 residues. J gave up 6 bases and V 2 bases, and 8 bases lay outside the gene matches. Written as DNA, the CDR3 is TGTGCCAGCAGTGAAATTTGGGACAGGGGGCAGGGTCAGCCCCAGCATTTT. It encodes CASSEIWDRGQGQPQHF. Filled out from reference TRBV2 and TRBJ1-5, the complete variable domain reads EPEVTQTPSHQVTQMGQEVILRCVPISNHLYFYWYRQILGQKVEFLVSFYNNEISEKSEIFDDQFSVERPDGSNFTLKIRSTKLEDSAMYFCASSEIWDRGQGQPQHFGDGTRLSIL.

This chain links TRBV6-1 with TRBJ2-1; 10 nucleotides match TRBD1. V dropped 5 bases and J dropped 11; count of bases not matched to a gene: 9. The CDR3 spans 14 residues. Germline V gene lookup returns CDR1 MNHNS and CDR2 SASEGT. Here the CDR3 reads CASSYGTGVEKQFF. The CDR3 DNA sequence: TGTGCCAGCAGTTACGGGACAGGGGTCGAGAAGCAGTTCTTC.

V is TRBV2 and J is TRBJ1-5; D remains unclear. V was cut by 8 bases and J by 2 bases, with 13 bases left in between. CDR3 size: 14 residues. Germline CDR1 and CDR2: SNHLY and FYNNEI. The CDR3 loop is CASSNPRGNQPQHF. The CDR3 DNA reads TGTGCCAGCTCCAACCCCCGGGGCAATCAGCCCCAGCATTTT.

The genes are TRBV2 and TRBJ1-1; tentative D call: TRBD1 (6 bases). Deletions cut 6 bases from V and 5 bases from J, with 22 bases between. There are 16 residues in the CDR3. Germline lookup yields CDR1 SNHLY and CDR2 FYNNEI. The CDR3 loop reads CASSPAGVGAWTEAFF. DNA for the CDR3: TGTGCCAGCAGCCCCGCAGGAGTGGGGGCGTGGACTGAAGCTTTCTTT.

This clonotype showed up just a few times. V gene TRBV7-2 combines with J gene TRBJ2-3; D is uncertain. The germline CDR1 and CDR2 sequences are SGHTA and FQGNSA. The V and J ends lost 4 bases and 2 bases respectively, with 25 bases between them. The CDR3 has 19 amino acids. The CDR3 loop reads CASSWPRTAEQESTDTQYF. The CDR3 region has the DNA TGTGCCAGCAGCTGGCCTCGGACGGCTGAGCAAGAATCCACAGATACGCAGTATTTT.

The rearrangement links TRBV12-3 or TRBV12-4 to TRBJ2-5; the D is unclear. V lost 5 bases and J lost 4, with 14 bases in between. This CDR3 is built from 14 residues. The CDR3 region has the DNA TGTGCCAGCAGTCGACACGGGCCAAGAGAGACCCAGTACTTC. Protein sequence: CASSRHGPRETQYF.

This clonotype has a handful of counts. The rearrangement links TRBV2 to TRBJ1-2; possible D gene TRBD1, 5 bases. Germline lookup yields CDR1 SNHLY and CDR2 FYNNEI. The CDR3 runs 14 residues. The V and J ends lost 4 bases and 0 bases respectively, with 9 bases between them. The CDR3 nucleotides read TGTGCCAGCAGTGGGGGGACCGCTAACTATGGCTACACCTTC. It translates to CASSGGTANYGYTF.

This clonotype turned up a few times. CDR3 in DNA: TGCAGCGGTTACAGGGGCGCCGCTCCAGAGACCCAGTACTTC. Translated, it gives CSGYRGAAPETQYF. J is TRBJ2-5 and V is TRBV29-1; TRBD1 matches at 7 bases. From germline, CDR1 is SQVTM and CDR2 ANQGSEA. With V trimmed by 7 bases and J by 4 bases, 12 bases remained unmatched. The CDR3 loop spans 14 amino acids.

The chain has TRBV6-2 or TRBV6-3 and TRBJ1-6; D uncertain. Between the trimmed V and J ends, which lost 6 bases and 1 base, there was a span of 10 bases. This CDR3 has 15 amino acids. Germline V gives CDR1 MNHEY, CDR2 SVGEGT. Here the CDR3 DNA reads TGTGCCAGCAGCACAGCGGAATCCTATAATTCACCCCTCCACTTT. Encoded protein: CASSTAESYNSPLHF.

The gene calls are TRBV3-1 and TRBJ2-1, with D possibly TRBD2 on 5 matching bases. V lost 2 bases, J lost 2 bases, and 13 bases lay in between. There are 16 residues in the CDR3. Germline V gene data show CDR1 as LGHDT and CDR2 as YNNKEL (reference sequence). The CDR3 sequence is CASSQPTRRAYNEQFF. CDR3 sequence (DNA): TGTGCCAGCAGCCAACCCACTAGGCGGGCCTACAATGAGCAGTTCTTC.

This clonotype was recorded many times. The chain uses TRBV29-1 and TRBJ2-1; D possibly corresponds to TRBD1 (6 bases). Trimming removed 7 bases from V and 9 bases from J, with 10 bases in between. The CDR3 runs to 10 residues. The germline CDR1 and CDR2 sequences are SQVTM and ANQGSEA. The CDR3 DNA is TGCAGCGCCTGGACAGTTGAGCAGTTCTTC. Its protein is CSAWTVEQFF.

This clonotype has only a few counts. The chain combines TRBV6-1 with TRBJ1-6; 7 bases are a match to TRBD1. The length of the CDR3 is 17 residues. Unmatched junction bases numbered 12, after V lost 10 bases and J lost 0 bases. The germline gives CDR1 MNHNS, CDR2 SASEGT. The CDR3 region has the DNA TGTGCCACCTATCCGCCGGACAGGAGCTCCTATAATTCACCCCTCCACTTT. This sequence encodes CATYPPDRSSYNSPLHF.

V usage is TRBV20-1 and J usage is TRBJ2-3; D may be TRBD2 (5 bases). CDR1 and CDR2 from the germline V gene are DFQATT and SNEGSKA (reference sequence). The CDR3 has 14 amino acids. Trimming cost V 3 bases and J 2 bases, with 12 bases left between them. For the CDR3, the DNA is TGCAGTGCTAGCAAGGACGGGGACACAGATACGCAGTATTTT. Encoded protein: CSASKDGDTDTQYF.

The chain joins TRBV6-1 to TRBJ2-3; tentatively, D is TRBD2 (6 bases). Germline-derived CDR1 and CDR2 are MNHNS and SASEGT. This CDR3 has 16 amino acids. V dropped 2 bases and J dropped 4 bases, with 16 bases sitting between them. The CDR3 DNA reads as TGTGCCAGCAGTGAACTGACTAGTAATCGGGCAGATACGCAGTATTTT. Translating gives CASSELTSNRADTQYF.

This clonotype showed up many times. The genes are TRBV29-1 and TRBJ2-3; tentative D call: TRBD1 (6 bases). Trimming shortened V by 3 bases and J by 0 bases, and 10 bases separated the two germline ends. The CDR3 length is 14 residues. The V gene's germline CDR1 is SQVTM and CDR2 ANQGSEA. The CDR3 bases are TGCAGCGTTGATGGGACACCGAGCACAGATACGCAGTATTTT. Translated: CSVDGTPSTDTQYF.

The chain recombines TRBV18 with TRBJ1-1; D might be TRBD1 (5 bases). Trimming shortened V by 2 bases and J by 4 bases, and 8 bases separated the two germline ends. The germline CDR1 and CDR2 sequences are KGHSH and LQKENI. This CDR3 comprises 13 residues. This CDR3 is CASSPDSLTEAFF. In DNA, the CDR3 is TGTGCCAGCTCACCAGACAGCCTCACTGAAGCTTTCTTT.

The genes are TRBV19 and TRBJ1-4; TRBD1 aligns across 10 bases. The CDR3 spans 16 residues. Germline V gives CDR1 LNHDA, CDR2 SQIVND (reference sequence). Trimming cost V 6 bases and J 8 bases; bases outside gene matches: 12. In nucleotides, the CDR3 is TGTGCCAGTAGCTACGTTCGACAGGGGGCACGGGAAAAACTGTTTTTT. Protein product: CASSYVRQGAREKLFF.

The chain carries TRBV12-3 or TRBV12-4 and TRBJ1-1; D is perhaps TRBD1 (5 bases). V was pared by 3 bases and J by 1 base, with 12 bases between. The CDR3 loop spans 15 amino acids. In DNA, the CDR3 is TGTGCCAGCAGTTTTTCCTCGGACAAGAACACTGAAGCTTTCTTT. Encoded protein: CASSFSSDKNTEAFF.

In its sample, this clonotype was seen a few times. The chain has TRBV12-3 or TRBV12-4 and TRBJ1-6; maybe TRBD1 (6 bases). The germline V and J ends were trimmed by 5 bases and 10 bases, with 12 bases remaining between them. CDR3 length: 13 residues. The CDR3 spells CASSAPGASPLHF. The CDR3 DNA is TGTGCCAGCAGTGCCCCAGGGGCCTCACCCCTCCACTTT.

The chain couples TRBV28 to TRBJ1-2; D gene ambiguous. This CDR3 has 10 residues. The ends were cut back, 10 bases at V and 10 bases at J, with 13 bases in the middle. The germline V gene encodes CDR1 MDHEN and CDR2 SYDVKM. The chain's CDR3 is CANPSRSYTF. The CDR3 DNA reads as TGTGCCAACCCATCCCGTTCCTACACCTTC.

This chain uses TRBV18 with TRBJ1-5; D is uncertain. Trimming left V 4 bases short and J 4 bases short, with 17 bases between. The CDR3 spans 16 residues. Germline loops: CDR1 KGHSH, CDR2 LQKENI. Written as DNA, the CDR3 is TGTGCCAGCTCACTATTCTCCGGGGTCGGGAATCAGCCCCAGCATTTT. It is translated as CASSLFSGVGNQPQHF. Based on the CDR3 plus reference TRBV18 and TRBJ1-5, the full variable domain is NAGVMQNPRHLVRRRGQEARLRCSPMKGHSHVYWYRQLPEEGLKFMVYLQKENIIDESGMPKERFSAEFPKEGPSILRIQQVVRGDSAAYFCASSLFSGVGNQPQHFGDGTRLSIL.

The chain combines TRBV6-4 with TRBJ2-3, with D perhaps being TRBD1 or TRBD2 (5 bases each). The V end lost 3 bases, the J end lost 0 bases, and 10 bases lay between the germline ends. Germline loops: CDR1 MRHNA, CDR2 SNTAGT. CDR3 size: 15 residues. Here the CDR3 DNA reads TGTGCCAGCAGTGATGGGACCCTAAGCACAGATACGCAGTATTTT. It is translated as CASSDGTLSTDTQYF.

For the CDR3, the DNA is TGTGCCAGCAGCAGGGATCTCAAAGAGACCCAGTACTTC. Its translation: CASSRDLKETQYF. The chain combines TRBV7-3 with TRBJ2-5; D gene ambiguous. The CDR3 length is 13 residues. The V gene's germline CDR1 is SGHTA and CDR2 FQGTGA. V was clipped by 5 bases and J by 3 bases, with 10 bases between them.

CDR3 sequence (DNA): TGTGCCAGCAGCCCGGGGGGGGATACGCAGTATTTT. Its translation is CASSPGGDTQYF. The J gene is TRBJ2-3, the V gene TRBV6-5, with TRBD2 matching over 8 bases. Germline V gene lookup returns CDR1 MNHEY and CDR2 SVGAGI. V lost 6 bases and J lost 6; bases outside the gene matches: 2. There are 12 residues in the CDR3.

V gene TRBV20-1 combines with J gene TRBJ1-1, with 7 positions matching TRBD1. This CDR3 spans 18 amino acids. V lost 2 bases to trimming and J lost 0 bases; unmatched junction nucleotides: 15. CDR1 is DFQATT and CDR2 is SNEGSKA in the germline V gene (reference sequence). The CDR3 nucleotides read TGCAGTGCTAGATCCCATCGACAGGGAACGGGGGTGAACACTGAAGCTTTCTTT. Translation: CSARSHRQGTGVNTEAFF.

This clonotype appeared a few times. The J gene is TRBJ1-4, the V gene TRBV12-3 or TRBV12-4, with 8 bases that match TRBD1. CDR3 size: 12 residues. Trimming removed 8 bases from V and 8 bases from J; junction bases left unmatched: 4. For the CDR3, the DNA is TGTGCCAGCGGACAGGGCGGGGAAAAACTGTTTTTT. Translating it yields CASGQGGEKLFF.

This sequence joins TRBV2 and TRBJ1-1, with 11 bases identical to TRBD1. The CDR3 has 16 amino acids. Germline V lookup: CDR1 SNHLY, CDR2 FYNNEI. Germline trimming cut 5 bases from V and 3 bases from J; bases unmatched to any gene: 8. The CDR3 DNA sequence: TGTGCCAGCAGTCCCTATGGACAGGGGGCCGACACTGAAGCTTTCTTT. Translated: CASSPYGQGADTEAFF.

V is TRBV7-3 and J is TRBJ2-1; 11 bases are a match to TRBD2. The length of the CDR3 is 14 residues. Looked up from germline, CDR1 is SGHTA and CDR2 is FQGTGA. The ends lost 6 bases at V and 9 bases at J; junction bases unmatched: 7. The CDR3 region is CASRLSGGAVEQFF. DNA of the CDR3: TGTGCCAGCAGGCTTAGCGGGGGGGCCGTTGAGCAGTTCTTC.

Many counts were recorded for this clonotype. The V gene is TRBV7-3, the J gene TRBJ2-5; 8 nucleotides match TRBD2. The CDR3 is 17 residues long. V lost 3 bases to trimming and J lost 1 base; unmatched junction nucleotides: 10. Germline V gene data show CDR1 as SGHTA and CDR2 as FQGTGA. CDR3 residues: CASSLGIGGTSQETQYF. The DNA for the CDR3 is TGTGCCAGCAGCTTGGGCATAGGGGGGACTAGCCAAGAGACCCAGTACTTC. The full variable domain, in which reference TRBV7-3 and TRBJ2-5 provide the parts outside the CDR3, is GAGVSQTPSNKVTEKGKYVELRCDPISGHTALYWYRQSLGQGPEFLIYFQGTGAADDSGLPNDRFFAVRPEGSVSTLKIQRTERGDSAVYLCASSLGIGGTSQETQYFGPGTRLLVL.